This TCR beta chain emerged from a study of OX40 agonist ivuxolimab in advanced cancers. Across the study: Patients receiving dose escalation had hepatocellular carcinoma, melanoma, renal cell or head and neck cancer. Of the participants, approximately 36% had some prior anti-PD-1, anti-PD-L1 or anti-CTLA-4 therapy, which was allowed.

This table comes from immunoSEQ multiplex PCR, and its TCRdb copy is limited to in-frame clones, with some not included. This table has about 53,000 clones, 79% appearing once. General observations from the study: Expanded clones tended on average to be more numerous among CD8+ T cells than CD4+. A proportion of nonresponders additionally exhibited low normalized T-cell clonal expansion.

Points on this clone: What it binds is not known.

Source: CD4+ or CD8+ T cells sorted from blood, taken in a trial of the OX40 agonist ivuxolimab. This TCR was recovered from an adult with an advanced solid tumor such as melanoma, head and neck, liver or kidney cancer.

The CDR3 region is CASSLEDNNYGYTF. The DNA for the CDR3 is TGTGCCAGCAGCTTAGAGGACAATAACTATGGCTACACCTTC. V gene TRBV7-8 combines with J gene TRBJ1-2; TRBD1 might be the D (5 bases). V was shortened by 1 base and J by 1 base, with 7 bases between the two germline ends. In germline, CDR1 is SGHVS, CDR2 FQNEAQ. The length of the CDR3 is 14 residues. Supplemented by reference TRBV7-8 and TRBJ1-2, the full variable domain reads GAGVSQSPRYKVAKRGQDVALRCDPISGHVSLFWYQQALGQGPEFLTYFQNEAQLDKSGLPSDRFFAERPEGSVSTLKIQRTQQEDSAVYLCASSLEDNNYGYTFGSGTRLTVV.